Described below is a single TCR beta chain sequence and its context. There are 13 residues in the CDR3. With 3 bases removed from V and 4 bases from J, the gap between germline ends came to 9 bases. Germline-derived CDR1 and CDR2 are DFQATT and SNEGSKA (reference sequence). Survey-level immunoSEQ sequencing profiled the TCR beta repertoire. Sequencing was performed with immunoSEQ multiplex PCR; in TCRdb, only in-frame clones are kept and a portion is missing. Altogether approximately 50,000 clones are present, 85% to 95% being singletons, with the ten largest covering 9.5% to 12%. The V gene is TRBV20-1, the J gene TRBJ1-4; no firm D call. The TCR was taken from a man in his forties or fifties with rheumatoid arthritis. The material sequenced was PBMCs. The CDR3 region is CSASQGINEKLFF. CDR3 sequence (DNA): TGCAGTGCTAGTCAAGGGATTAATGAAAAACTGTTTTTT.